These 11 T cell receptor beta chains share one sample of origin, sequenced in a study of shared clonotypes between healthy human individuals. Clones were sequenced by immunoSEQ multiplex PCR, and TCRdb holds only the in-frame ones, with some missing. Of 2,500,000 or so clones listed, approximately 90% are singletons. Sequenced material: naive CD4+ T cells sorted from blood. Subset in this sample: CD45RA+ positively selected. The receptors here all came from a man younger than 35 in good health.

The J gene is TRBJ2-6, the V gene TRBV9, with D perhaps matching TRBD1 (5 bases). V lost 0 bases to trimming and J lost 2 bases, with 6 bases between them. From germline, CDR1 is SGDLS and CDR2 YYNGEE. The CDR3 loop spans 15 amino acids. The CDR3 DNA follows: TGTGCCAGCAGCGTAGGACAGCCTGGGGCCAACGTCCTGACTTTC. Translation: CASSVGQPGANVLTF.

Of note for this clone: Other DNA sequences within the sample encode an identical CDR3. The chain couples TRBV18 to TRBJ1-1; no clear D. CDR3 length: 12 amino acids. V was shortened by 3 bases and J by 3 bases, with 5 bases between the two germline ends. Germline assignment: CDR1 KGHSH and CDR2 LQKENI. The CDR3 nucleotides are TGTGCCAGCTCACCTCAGGACACTGAAGCTTTCTTT. It translates to CASSPQDTEAFF.

This chain links TRBV12-5 with TRBJ2-7, with 12 bases aligning to TRBD2. The CDR3 extends over 21 amino acids. Germline CDR1 reads LGHNT; CDR2 reads FRNRAP. After removal of 0 bases from V and 2 bases from J, the junction contained 17 bases not matched to a gene. CDR3 amino acids: CASGLVLGGLAGQGQAYEQYF. The CDR3 DNA sequence: TGTGCTAGTGGTTTGGTACTTGGGGGACTAGCGGGCCAAGGGCAGGCCTACGAGCAGTACTTC.

V is TRBV2 and J is TRBJ1-2; no firm D call. Trimming pared 6 bases from V and 7 bases from J, leaving 6 bases between. The CDR3 consists of 10 residues. Germline assignment: CDR1 SNHLY and CDR2 FYNNEI. The chain's CDR3 is CASRVAGYTF. The CDR3 nucleotides are TGTGCCAGCAGAGTGGCTGGCTACACCTTC.

This clone came up a few times. J is TRBJ1-6 and V is TRBV14; TRBD1 might be the D (6 bases). The CDR3 consists of 14 residues. Germline loops: CDR1 SGHDN, CDR2 FVKESK. Trimming took off 5 bases at V and 10 bases at J, with 15 bases between the two ends. The CDR3 DNA follows: TGTGCCAGCAGCGGGAGCAGGGGAGCCTCACCCCTCCACTTT. Encoded protein: CASSGSRGASPLHF.

This clone was detected only once. This sequence joins TRBV28 and TRBJ1-6; 7 nucleotides line up with TRBD1. Losses at the gene ends were 6 bases for V and 7 bases for J; bases not matched to a gene: 6. CDR1 and CDR2 (germline): MDHEN, SYDVKM. This CDR3 region has 14 residues. DNA for the CDR3: TGTGCCAGCAGCTCGACAGGGAGCAATTCACCCCTCCACTTT. Translating gives CASSSTGSNSPLHF.

This sequence joins TRBV6-6 and TRBJ1-6, with unresolved D. Germline CDR1 is MNHNY and CDR2 is SVGAGI (reference sequence). The CDR3 length is 14 residues. V lost 6 bases and J 10 bases, leaving 16 bases between the germline ends. The CDR3 loop is CASRAEASGSPLHF. CDR3 in DNA: TGTGCCAGCAGAGCAGAGGCCTCGGGGTCACCCCTCCACTTT.

Notes on this clone: Other DNA sequences within the sample encode an identical CDR3. The V and J genes are TRBV9 and TRBJ1-2; D ambiguous. The CDR3 runs to 12 residues. Trimming took off 4 bases at V and 3 bases at J, with 7 bases between the two ends. Germline CDR1 reads SGDLS; CDR2 reads YYNGEE. CDR3 nucleotide sequence: TGTGCCAGCAGCCCCAGAGACTATGGCTACACCTTC. Amino acid sequence: CASSPRDYGYTF.

The genes are TRBV4-1 and TRBJ2-3; 7 nucleotides agree with TRBD1. V lost 3 bases to trimming and J lost 6 bases; unmatched junction nucleotides: 3. There are 13 residues in the CDR3. Germline V gene sequence: CDR1 MGHRA, CDR2 YSYEKL. CDR3 DNA sequence: TGCGCCAGCAGCCAGGTCAGGGGGGATACGCAGTATTTT. Encoded protein: CASSQVRGDTQYF.

The gene calls are TRBV30 and TRBJ1-3; no definite D call. Germline V CDR1 and CDR2: GTSNPN, SVGIG (reference sequence). Between the trimmed V and J ends, which lost 8 bases and 3 bases, there was a span of 8 bases. CDR3 length: 11 residues. The CDR3 DNA follows: TGTGCCCTGGGAGTTGGAAACACCATATATTTT. This encodes CALGVGNTIYF.

The genes are TRBV19 and TRBJ1-3; a possible D gene is TRBD1 (6 bases). Germline V gene lookup returns CDR1 LNHDA and CDR2 SQIVND (reference sequence). The V and J ends lost 2 bases and 4 bases respectively, with 12 bases between them. CDR3 length equals 15 residues. CDR3 nucleotides: TGTGCCAGTAGTATACAGGGGTCCGCGGGAAACACCATATATTTT. Translation gives CASSIQGSAGNTIYF.